This T cell receptor (beta chain) was found in a study of T-cell memory formation after mild COVID-19. This clonotype was seen only once. Germline lookup yields CDR1 KGHSH and CDR2 LQKENI. The CDR3 is 18 amino acids. J was trimmed by 2 bases and V by 6 bases; bases with no gene match: 16. TCRdb re-derived calls from the 5' RACE reads in MiXCR, one entry per CDR3 protein. The data contain around 300,000 distinct CDR3 sequences, more than 15% of them singletons. The sequence was collected from a young man who had mild COVID-19 (a few samples of this study predate the infection). Cell type and time point are not known. The specimen was PBMCs or a T cell subset sorted from them (not recorded which). J is TRBJ1-1 and V is TRBV18; 9 nucleotides match TRBD1. The CDR3 DNA reads TGTGCCAGCTCCCGCCTCACGACAGGGGGAACCTCCAACACTGAAGCTTTCTTT. It translates to CASSRLTTGGTSNTEAFF.